The sequence of this T cell receptor (beta chain) was determined in a study of shared clonotypes between healthy human individuals. Study-wide context: Serving as donors were two women and a few men, whose ages spanned 18 to 49.

The CDR3 has 13 amino acids. CDR1 and CDR2 (germline): MNHNS, SASEGT. Trimming took off 6 bases at V and 6 bases at J, with 14 bases between the two ends. Comments on this clone: Its antigen remains unidentified.

Study outcomes and limitations: Specimens sampled were limited to blood, with tissue repertoires likely differing. Having only a few donors restricted how much genetic and exposure-history diversity was captured. The study found 4.5% to 5% of naive CD4 clonotypes shared across four donors.

Profiling relied on immunoSEQ multiplex PCR, and the TCRdb table lists in-frame clones only, not all of them. The sample yields about 730,000 clones, over 60% seen once. The sequence derives from a young woman in good health. Specimen: memory CD4+ T cells sorted from blood. Documented subset: CD45RA-negative fraction. The gene calls are TRBV6-1 and TRBJ1-1; TRBD1 is a possible D gene (5 bases). The CDR3 nucleotides are TGTGCCAGCAGATATATCTTGGGGGCTGAAGCTTTCTTT. It specifies CASRYILGAEAFF.